This TCR beta chain is drawn from a study of blood T cell repertoires in COVID-19. Individuals aged roughly 18 to 95 years were recruited from approximately 22 US areas. V lost 3 bases and J 2 bases, leaving 11 bases between the germline ends. The germline V gene encodes CDR1 SGHVS and CDR2 FNYEAQ. The CDR3 has 15 residues. Generated by immunoSEQ multiplex PCR, the TCRdb table keeps only in-frame clones and is missing some. The sample lists some 320,000 clones; roughly nine tenths were seen once. The sequence was obtained from a man in his fifties or sixties who had recovered from COVID-19. The rearrangement joins TRBV7-6 to TRBJ1-3; no clear D gene. The material sequenced was PBMCs or T cells enriched from blood (not recorded which). As DNA, the CDR3 is TGTGCCAGCAGCTTGCAGGCGACGGCTGGAAACACCATATATTTT. Amino acids: CASSLQATAGNTIYF.